Each of the 10 T cell receptor beta chains below was sequenced from the same sample in a study of HIV-infected patients and healthy controls. Via MiXCR, TCRdb re-called the 5' RACE reads, giving one row per CDR3 protein. Altogether around 67,000 distinct CDR3 sequences are present, about 17% being singletons, with the ten largest covering approximately 5%. Sequencing was done on a sample of CD4+ T cells from blood. The source is a human donor in good health.

This clonotype has only a few counts. The V call is TRBV6-6, the J call TRBJ1-2; 7 bases agree with TRBD1. Germline CDR1 and CDR2: MNHNY and SVGAGI (reference sequence). J was trimmed by 4 bases and V by 5 bases; bases with no gene match: 7. This CDR3 region has 14 residues. CDR3 residues: CASSRDSGVYGYTF. As DNA, the CDR3 is TGTGCCAGCAGTCGGGACAGCGGAGTCTATGGCTACACCTTC.

The CDR3 loop reads CASSLVPLAAFSYNEQFF. The CDR3 DNA follows: TGTGCCAGCAGCTTAGTGCCTCTAGCGGCCTTCTCCTACAATGAGCAGTTCTTC. V and J are TRBV7-2 and TRBJ2-1, with TRBD2 matching over 7 bases. The CDR3 consists of 18 residues. Losses at the gene ends were 1 base for V and 0 bases for J; bases not matched to a gene: 9. The germline V gene has CDR1 SGHTA and CDR2 FQGNSA. Together with reference TRBV7-2 and TRBJ2-1, the CDR3 gives the full variable domain: GAGVSQSPSNKVTEKGKDVELRCDPISGHTALYWYRQSLGQGLEFLIYFQGNSAPDKSGLPSDRFSAERTGGSVSTLTIQRTQQEDSAVYLCASSLVPLAAFSYNEQFFGPGTRLTVL.

V is TRBV28 and J is TRBJ2-1; the D gene is possibly TRBD2 (6 bases). CDR1 and CDR2 from the germline V gene are MDHEN and SYDVKM. The CDR3 spans 15 residues. The V end lost 7 bases, the J end lost 7 bases, and 20 bases lay between the germline ends. The CDR3 protein is CASTPGGSGRNEQFF. CDR3 nucleotides: TGTGCCAGCACCCCCGGGGGATCGGGTAGGAATGAGCAGTTCTTC.

The V call is TRBV9, the J call TRBJ2-3; the D gene is possibly TRBD2 (6 bases). V was pared by 5 bases and J by 3 bases, with 10 bases between. This CDR3 region has 13 residues. Germline assignment: CDR1 SGDLS and CDR2 YYNGEE. As DNA, the CDR3 is TGTGCCAGCAGGGAGGAGGGTACAGATACGCAGTATTTT. It yields the protein CASREEGTDTQYF.

The V and J genes are TRBV5-1 and TRBJ2-5, with 11 bases aligning to TRBD1. Germline CDR1 SGHRS, CDR2 YFSETQ. The J segment lost 5 bases and the V segment lost 4 bases, leaving 10 bases of the junction unmatched. The CDR3 covers 16 residues. The CDR3 nucleotides read TGCGCCAGCAGCCCGAACCCGGGGACAGGGGGGGAGACCCAGTACTTC. Its translation is CASSPNPGTGGETQYF.

Many counts were recorded for this clonotype. The rearrangement uses TRBV11-2 and TRBJ2-1; 7 nucleotides match TRBD1. The CDR3 extends over 17 amino acids. CDR1 is SGHAT and CDR2 is FQNNGV in the germline V gene. V gave up 4 bases and J gave up 9 bases; unmatched junction bases: 18. The chain's CDR3 is CASSSGIFRDSYGEQFF. CDR3 DNA: TGTGCCAGCAGCTCAGGCATCTTCCGGGACAGTTATGGTGAGCAGTTCTTC.

This clonotype was counted only a few times. The rearrangement uses TRBV7-2 and TRBJ2-2; no clear D. Deletions cut 2 bases from V and 9 bases from J, with 16 bases between. Germline V lookup: CDR1 SGHTA, CDR2 FQGNSA. This CDR3 is 15 amino acids long. The CDR3 spells CASSLSPGRYRELFF. CDR3 coding DNA: TGTGCCAGCAGCTTAAGTCCCGGACGATACCGGGAGCTGTTTTTT.

At least ten counts were recorded for this clonotype. V gene TRBV5-6 combines with J gene TRBJ2-5, with D perhaps matching TRBD2 (5 bases). The CDR3 runs 15 residues. Germline assignment: CDR1 SGHDT and CDR2 YYEEEE. V was shortened by 3 bases and J by 2 bases, with 14 bases between the two germline ends. The CDR3 nucleotides read TGTGCCAGCAGCTACCTCGGGCCGGGGCAAGAGACCCAGTACTTC. It encodes CASSYLGPGQETQYF.

The chain is built from TRBV20-1 and TRBJ2-2, with 11 bases lining up with TRBD2. From germline, CDR1 is DFQATT and CDR2 SNEGSKA (reference sequence). The CDR3 is made up of 16 amino acids. V gave up 0 bases and J gave up 4 bases; unmatched junction bases: 4. Here the CDR3 reads CSARDSGLAGTGELFF. The DNA of the CDR3 is TGCAGTGCTAGAGATTCTGGACTAGCGGGCACCGGGGAGCTGTTTTTT.

In its sample, this clonotype was seen many times. This chain links TRBV5-5 with TRBJ2-7; possibly TRBD1 for D (6 bases). The germline V gene has CDR1 SGHKS and CDR2 YYEKEE (reference sequence). The CDR3 extends over 12 amino acids. Trimming removed 2 bases from V and 4 bases from J, with 7 bases in between. The CDR3 here is CASSFQGYEQYF. DNA for the CDR3: TGTGCCAGCAGCTTTCAGGGGTACGAGCAGTACTTC. Based on the CDR3 plus reference TRBV5-5 and TRBJ2-7, the full variable domain is DAGVTQSPTHLIKTRGQQVTLRCSPISGHKSVSWYQQVLGQGPQFIFQYYEKEERGRGNFPDRFSARQFPNYSSELNVNALLLGDSALYLCASSFQGYEQYFGPGTRLTVT.